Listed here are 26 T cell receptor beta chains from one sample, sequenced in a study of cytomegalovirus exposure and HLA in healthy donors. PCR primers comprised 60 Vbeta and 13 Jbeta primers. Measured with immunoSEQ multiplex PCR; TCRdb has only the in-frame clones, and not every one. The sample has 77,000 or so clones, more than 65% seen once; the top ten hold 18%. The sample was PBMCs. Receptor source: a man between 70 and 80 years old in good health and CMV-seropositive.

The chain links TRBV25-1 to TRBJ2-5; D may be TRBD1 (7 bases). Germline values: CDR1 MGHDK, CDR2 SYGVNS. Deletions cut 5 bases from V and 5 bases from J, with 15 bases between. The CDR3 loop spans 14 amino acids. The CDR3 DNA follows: TGTGCCAGCAGTCCAAGACCAGGGGGGGAGACCCAGTACTTC. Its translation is CASSPRPGGETQYF.

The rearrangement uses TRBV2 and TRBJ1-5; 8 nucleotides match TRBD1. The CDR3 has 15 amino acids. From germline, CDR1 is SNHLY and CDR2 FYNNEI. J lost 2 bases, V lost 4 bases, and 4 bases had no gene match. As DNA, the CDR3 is TGTGCCAGCAGTGCCCTGGGACAGGGCAATCAGCCCCAGCATTTT. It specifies CASSALGQGNQPQHF.

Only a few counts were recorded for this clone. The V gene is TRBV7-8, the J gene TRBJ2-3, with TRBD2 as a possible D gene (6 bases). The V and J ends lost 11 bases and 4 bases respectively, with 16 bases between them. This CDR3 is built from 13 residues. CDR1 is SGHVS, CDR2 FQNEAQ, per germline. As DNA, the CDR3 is TGTGCCGGAGCTCGCGGGGTCTCAGATACGCAGTATTTT. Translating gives CAGARGVSDTQYF.

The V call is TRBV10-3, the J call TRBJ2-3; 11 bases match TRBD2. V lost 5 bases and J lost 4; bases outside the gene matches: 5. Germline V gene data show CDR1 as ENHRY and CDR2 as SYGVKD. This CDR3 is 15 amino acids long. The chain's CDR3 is CAISIGTSGSDTQYF. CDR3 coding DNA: TGTGCCATCAGTATTGGGACTAGCGGCTCAGATACGCAGTATTTT.

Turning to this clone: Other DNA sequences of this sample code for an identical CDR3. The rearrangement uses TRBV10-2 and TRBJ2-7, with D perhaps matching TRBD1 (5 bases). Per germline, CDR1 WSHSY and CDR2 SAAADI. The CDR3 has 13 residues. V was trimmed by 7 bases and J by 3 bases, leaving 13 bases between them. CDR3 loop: CASKRQGDYEQYF. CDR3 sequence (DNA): TGCGCCAGCAAGAGACAAGGGGACTACGAGCAGTACTTC.

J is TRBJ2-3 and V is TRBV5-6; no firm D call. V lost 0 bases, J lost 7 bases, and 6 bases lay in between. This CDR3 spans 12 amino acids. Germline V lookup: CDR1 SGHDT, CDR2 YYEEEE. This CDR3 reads CASSLAENTQYF. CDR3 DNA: TGTGCCAGCAGCTTGGCCGAGAATACGCAGTATTTT. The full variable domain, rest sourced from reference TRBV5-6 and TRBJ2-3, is DAGVTQSPTHLIKTRGQQVTLRCSPKSGHDTVSWYQQALGQGPQFIFQYYEEEERQRGNFPDRFSGHQFPNYSSELNVNALLLGDSALYLCASSLAENTQYFGPGTRLTVL.

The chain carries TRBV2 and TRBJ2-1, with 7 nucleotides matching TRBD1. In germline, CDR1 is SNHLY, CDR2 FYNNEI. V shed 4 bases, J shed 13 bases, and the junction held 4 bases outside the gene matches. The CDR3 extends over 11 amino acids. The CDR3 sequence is CASSVDREQFF. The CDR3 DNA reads TGTGCCAGCAGTGTAGACAGGGAACAGTTCTTC.

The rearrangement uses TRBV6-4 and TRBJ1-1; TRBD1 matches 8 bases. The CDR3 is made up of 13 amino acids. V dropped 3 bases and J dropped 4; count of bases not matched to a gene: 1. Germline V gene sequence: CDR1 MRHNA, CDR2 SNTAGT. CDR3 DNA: TGTGCCAGCAGTGAAGACAGGGGCACTGAAGCTTTCTTT. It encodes CASSEDRGTEAFF.

This CDR3 is CASTEAGGPRVQYF. The CDR3 DNA sequence: TGTGCCAGCACAGAAGCGGGAGGGCCGAGGGTGCAGTACTTC. This chain joins TRBV6-5 and TRBJ2-7, with TRBD2 matching over 10 bases. V shed 7 bases and J 9 bases; nucleotides not matched to a gene: 12. Looked up from germline, CDR1 is MNHEY and CDR2 is SVGAGI. The CDR3 has 14 residues.

The CDR3 here is CASSTGLGGYEQYF. DNA for the CDR3: TGTGCCAGTAGTACGGGACTAGGAGGCTACGAGCAGTACTTC. The V gene is TRBV19, the J gene TRBJ2-7, with 8 nucleotides matching TRBD2. The V gene end was trimmed by 4 bases and the J gene end by 3 bases; junction bases not matched to a gene: 5. The CDR3 contains 14 residues. Looked up from germline, CDR1 is LNHDA and CDR2 is SQIVND (reference sequence).

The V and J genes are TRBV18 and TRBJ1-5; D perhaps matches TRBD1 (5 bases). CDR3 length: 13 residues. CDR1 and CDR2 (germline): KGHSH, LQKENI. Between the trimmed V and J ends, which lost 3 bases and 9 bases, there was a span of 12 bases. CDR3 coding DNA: TGTGCCAGCTCACCGCCAGCGGGGACGCCCCAGCATTTT. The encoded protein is CASSPPAGTPQHF.

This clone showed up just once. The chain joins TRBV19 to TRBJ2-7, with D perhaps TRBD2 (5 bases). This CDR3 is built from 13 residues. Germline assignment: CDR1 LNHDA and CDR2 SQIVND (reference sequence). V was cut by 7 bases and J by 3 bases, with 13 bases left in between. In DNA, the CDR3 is TGTGCCAGTAAGAGGGAAGGCAACTACGAGCAGTACTTC. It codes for CASKREGNYEQYF.

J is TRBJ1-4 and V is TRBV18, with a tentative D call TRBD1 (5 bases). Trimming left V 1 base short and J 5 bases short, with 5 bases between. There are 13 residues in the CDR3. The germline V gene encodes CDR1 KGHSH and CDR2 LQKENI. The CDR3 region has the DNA TGTGCCAGCTCACCACGGACAAATGAAAAACTGTTTTTT. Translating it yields CASSPRTNEKLFF. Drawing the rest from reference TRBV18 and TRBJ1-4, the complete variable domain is NAGVMQNPRHLVRRRGQEARLRCSPMKGHSHVYWYRQLPEEGLKFMVYLQKENIIDESGMPKERFSAEFPKEGPSILRIQQVVRGDSAAYFCASSPRTNEKLFFGSGTQLSVL.

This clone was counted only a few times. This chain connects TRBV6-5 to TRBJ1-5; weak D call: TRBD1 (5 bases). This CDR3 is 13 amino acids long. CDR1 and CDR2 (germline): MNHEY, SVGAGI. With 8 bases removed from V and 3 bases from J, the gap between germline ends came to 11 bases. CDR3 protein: CASGTGFNQPQHF. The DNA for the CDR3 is TGTGCCAGCGGGACTGGATTCAATCAGCCCCAGCATTTT.

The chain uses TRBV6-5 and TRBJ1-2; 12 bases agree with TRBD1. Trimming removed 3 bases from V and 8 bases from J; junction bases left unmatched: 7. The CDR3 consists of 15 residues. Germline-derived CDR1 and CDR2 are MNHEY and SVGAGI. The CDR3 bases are TGTGCCAGCAGTTATAAGGGACAGGGGGCGTTAGGCTACACCTTC. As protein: CASSYKGQGALGYTF.

As DNA, the CDR3 is TGCGCCAGCAGTGAGGAGGGAATCTACAATGAGCAGTTCTTC. The encoded protein is CASSEEGIYNEQFF. The rearrangement joins TRBV10-2 to TRBJ2-1; tentative D call: TRBD2 (5 bases). Germline values: CDR1 WSHSY, CDR2 SAAADI. The V end was cut by 2 bases, the J end by 3 bases, with 8 bases between. There are 14 residues in the CDR3.

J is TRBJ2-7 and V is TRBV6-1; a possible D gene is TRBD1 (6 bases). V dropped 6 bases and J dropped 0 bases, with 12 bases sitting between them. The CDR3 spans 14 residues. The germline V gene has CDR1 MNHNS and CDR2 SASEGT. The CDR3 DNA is TGTGCCAGCAGAGGACAGCGACCCTCCTACGAGCAGTACTTC. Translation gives CASRGQRPSYEQYF.

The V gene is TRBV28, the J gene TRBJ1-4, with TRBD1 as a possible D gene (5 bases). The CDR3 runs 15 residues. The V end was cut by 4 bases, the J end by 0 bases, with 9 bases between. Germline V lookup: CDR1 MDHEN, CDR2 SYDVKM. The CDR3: CASSSSGATNEKLFF. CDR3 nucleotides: TGTGCCAGCAGTTCCTCGGGGGCAACTAATGAAAAACTGTTTTTT.

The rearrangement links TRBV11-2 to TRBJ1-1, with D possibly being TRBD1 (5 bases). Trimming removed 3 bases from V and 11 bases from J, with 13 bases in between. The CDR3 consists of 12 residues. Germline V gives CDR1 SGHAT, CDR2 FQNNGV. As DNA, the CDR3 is TGTGCCAGCAGCTTCGAGGGCGGGGGGGCTTTCTTT. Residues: CASSFEGGGAFF.

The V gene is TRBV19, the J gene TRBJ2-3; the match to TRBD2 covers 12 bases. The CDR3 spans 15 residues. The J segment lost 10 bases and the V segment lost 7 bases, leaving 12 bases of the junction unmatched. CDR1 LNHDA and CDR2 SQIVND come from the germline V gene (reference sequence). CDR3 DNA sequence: TGTGCCAGTAACAATCGGGCTAGCGGGAGGGATCCGCAGTATTTT. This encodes CASNNRASGRDPQYF. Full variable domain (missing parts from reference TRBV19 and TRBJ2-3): DGGITQSPKYLFRKEGQNVTLSCEQNLNHDAMYWYRQDPGQGLRLIYYSQIVNDFQKGDIAEGYSVSREKKESFPLTVTSAQKNPTAFYLCASNNRASGRDPQYFGPGTRLTVL.

The CDR3 sequence: CASSEAGTGELFF. The CDR3 DNA reads as TGTGCCAGCAGCGAGGCGGGTACCGGGGAGCTGTTTTTT. J is TRBJ2-2 and V is TRBV9; D is possibly TRBD2 (5 bases). This CDR3 has 13 residues. CDR1 is SGDLS, CDR2 YYNGEE, per germline. V was pared by 3 bases and J by 5 bases, with 8 bases between.

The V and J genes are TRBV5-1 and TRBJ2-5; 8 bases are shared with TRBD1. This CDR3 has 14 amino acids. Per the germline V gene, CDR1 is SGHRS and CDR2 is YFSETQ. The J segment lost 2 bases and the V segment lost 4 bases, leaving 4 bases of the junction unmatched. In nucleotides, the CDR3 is TGCGCCAGCAGCGTCGACAGGGGTCAAGAGACCCAGTACTTC. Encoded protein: CASSVDRGQETQYF.

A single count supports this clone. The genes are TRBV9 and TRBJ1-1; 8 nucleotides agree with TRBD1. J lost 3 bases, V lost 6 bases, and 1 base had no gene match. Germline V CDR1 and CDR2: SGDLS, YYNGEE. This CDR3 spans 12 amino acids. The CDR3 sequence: CASNRGDTEAFF. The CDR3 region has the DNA TGTGCCAGCAACAGGGGGGACACTGAAGCTTTCTTT.

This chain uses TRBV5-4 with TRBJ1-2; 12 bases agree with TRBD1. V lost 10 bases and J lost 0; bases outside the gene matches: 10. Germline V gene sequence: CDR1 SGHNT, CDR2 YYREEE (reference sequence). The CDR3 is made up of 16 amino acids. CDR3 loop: CAQIPGQGAANYGYTF. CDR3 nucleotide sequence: TGTGCCCAGATCCCGGGACAGGGGGCGGCTAACTATGGCTACACCTTC.

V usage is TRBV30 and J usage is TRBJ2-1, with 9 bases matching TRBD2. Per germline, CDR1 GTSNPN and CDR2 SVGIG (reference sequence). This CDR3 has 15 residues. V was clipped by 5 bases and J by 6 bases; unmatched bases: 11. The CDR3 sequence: CAWGPGLAGINEQFF. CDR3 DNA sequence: TGTGCCTGGGGGCCGGGGCTAGCGGGGATCAATGAGCAGTTCTTC. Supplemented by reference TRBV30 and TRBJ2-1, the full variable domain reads SQTIHQWPATLVQPVGSPLSLECTVEGTSNPNLYWYRQAAGRGLQLLFYSVGIGQISSEVPQNLSASRPQDRQFILSSKKLLLSDSGFYLCAWGPGLAGINEQFFGPGTRLTVL.

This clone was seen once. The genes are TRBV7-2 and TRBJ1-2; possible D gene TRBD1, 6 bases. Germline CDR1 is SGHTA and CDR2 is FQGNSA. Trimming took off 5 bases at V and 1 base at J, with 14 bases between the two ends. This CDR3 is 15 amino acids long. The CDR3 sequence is CASSQNEQGNYGYTF. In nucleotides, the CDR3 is TGTGCCAGCAGCCAAAATGAACAGGGTAACTATGGCTACACCTTC.